The 10 T cell receptor beta chains given below trace back to one sample, sequenced in a study of blood T cell repertoires in COVID-19 (dated by TCRdb to between 2020 and 2021). The library was prepared using the immunoSEQ multiplex PCR assay. TCRdb re-hosts the immuneACCESS table, in-frame sequences only. Its copies lack some clones; in the studies checked, an unresolved V gene accounts for under half of them, and the cause for the rest is not known. This sample gives around 390,000 clones in total; around nine tenths of them show up just once. Of the sample, roughly a tenth falls within the top ten clones. The sample consisted of PBMCs or T cells enriched from blood (not recorded which). Receptors were obtained from a woman in her forties or fifties who had recovered from COVID-19.

The rearrangement links TRBV28 to TRBJ1-5, with 7 bases identical to TRBD1. CDR1 and CDR2 from the germline V gene are MDHEN and SYDVKM. The V and J ends lost 6 bases and 6 bases, in that order; junction bases with no gene match: 17. The CDR3 is made up of 17 amino acids. The CDR3 DNA reads as TGTGCCAGCAGCCTCTCTCGCTCGACAGGGTTCCTTCAGCCCCAGCATTTT. Protein product: CASSLSRSTGFLQPQHF.

V and J are TRBV30 and TRBJ1-6, with D maybe TRBD1 (6 bases). V dropped 0 bases and J dropped 5 bases, with 8 bases sitting between them. Germline values: CDR1 GTSNPN, CDR2 SVGIG (reference sequence). This CDR3 has 14 amino acids. The CDR3 nucleotides read TGTGCCTGGAGTGTAAGGACAGATAATTCACCCCTCCACTTT. It encodes CAWSVRTDNSPLHF.

The chain employs TRBV19 and TRBJ2-2; TRBD2 might be the D (6 bases). Germline CDR1 LNHDA, CDR2 SQIVND (reference sequence). V shed 7 bases and J shed 3 bases, with 12 bases lying between them. The CDR3 covers 14 residues. Here the CDR3 DNA reads TGTGCCAGTATGGGAGGCAAGGACACCGGGGAGCTGTTTTTT. Protein product: CASMGGKDTGELFF.

This chain uses TRBV2 with TRBJ1-1, with D perhaps matching TRBD1 (6 bases). The germline V gene has CDR1 SNHLY and CDR2 FYNNEI. V shed 6 bases and J shed 4 bases, with 24 bases lying between them. The CDR3 runs 17 residues. CDR3 amino acids: CASSDNRDKPLSTEAFF. DNA for the CDR3: TGTGCCAGCAGCGACAACCGGGACAAACCTTTAAGCACTGAAGCTTTCTTT.

The chain is built from TRBV27 and TRBJ1-6, with no clear D. Deletions cut 4 bases from V and 0 bases from J, with 16 bases between. The CDR3 extends over 18 amino acids. Germline V lookup: CDR1 MNHEY, CDR2 SMNVEV (reference sequence). The CDR3 loop is CASSSGLLGSSYNSPLHF. DNA for the CDR3: TGTGCCAGCAGTTCGGGCCTCCTGGGGAGCTCCTATAATTCACCCCTCCACTTT.

The chain is built from TRBV19 and TRBJ1-1; 7 positions match TRBD1. Trimming removed 9 bases from V and 4 bases from J; junction bases left unmatched: 5. Germline V gene data show CDR1 as LNHDA and CDR2 as SQIVND (reference sequence). This CDR3 spans 12 amino acids. CDR3 protein: CARQGISTEAFF. CDR3 in DNA: TGTGCCAGACAGGGGATTTCCACTGAAGCTTTCTTT. The full variable domain, its missing parts supplied by reference TRBV19 and TRBJ1-1, is DGGITQSPKYLFRKEGQNVTLSCEQNLNHDAMYWYRQDPGQGLRLIYYSQIVNDFQKGDIAEGYSVSREKKESFPLTVTSAQKNPTAFYLCARQGISTEAFFGQGTRLTVV.

The chain is built from TRBV7-2 and TRBJ1-2; D is possibly TRBD1 (6 bases). Trimming took off 3 bases at V and 6 bases at J, with 11 bases between the two ends. The CDR3 has 13 residues. Germline CDR1 and CDR2: SGHTA and FQGNSA. The CDR3 coding sequence is TGTGCCAGCAGCTTCCGGGGGGGCCATGGCTACACCTTC. This translates into CASSFRGGHGYTF.

The chain employs TRBV27 and TRBJ2-1; 15 bases fit TRBD2. The ends lost 8 bases at V and 5 bases at J; junction bases unmatched: 10. Germline V CDR1 and CDR2: MNHEY, SMNVEV (reference sequence). CDR3 length: 17 residues. As DNA, the CDR3 is TGTGCCAGCCGACGGACTAGCGGGGGGGCGATCCACAATGAGCAGTTCTTC. Translation: CASRRTSGGAIHNEQFF.

CDR3 residues: CASSQGQGGLFF. The CDR3 coding sequence is TGCGCCAGCAGCCAAGGACAGGGCGGACTGTTTTTT. V usage is TRBV4-1 and J usage is TRBJ1-4; 7 bases map to TRBD1. Trimming at V came to 1 base and at J to 13 bases, leaving 3 bases not matched to a gene. This CDR3 has 12 amino acids. CDR1 and CDR2 (germline): MGHRA, YSYEKL.

This rearrangement joins TRBV5-5 to TRBJ2-7; the D gene is possibly TRBD1 (5 bases). The V end lost 4 bases, the J end lost 1 base, and 6 bases lay between the germline ends. Germline CDR1 SGHKS, CDR2 YYEKEE (reference sequence). The CDR3 sequence is 12 residues long. CDR3 protein: CASSPGSYEQYF. DNA for the CDR3: TGTGCCAGCAGCCCAGGGTCCTACGAGCAGTACTTC.